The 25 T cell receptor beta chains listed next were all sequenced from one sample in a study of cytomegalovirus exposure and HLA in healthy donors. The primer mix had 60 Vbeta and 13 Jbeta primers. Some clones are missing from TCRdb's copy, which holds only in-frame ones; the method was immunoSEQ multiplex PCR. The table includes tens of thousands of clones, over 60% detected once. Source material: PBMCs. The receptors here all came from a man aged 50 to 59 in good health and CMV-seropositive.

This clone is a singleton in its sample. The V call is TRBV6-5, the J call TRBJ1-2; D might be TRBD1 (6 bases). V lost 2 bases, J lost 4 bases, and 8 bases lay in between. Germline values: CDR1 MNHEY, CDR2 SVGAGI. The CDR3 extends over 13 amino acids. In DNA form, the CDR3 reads TGTGCCAGCAGTTACGGGACAACCTATGGCTACACCTTC. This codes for CASSYGTTYGYTF.

CDR3: CASSSAGTAYEQYF. The CDR3 DNA follows: TGTGCCAGCAGTTCGGCCGGGACAGCATACGAGCAGTACTTC. This chain links TRBV6-5 with TRBJ2-5; TRBD1 matches 7 bases. The DNA matches TRBJ2-7 better at its end, which makes the J call doubtful. There are 14 residues in the CDR3. Germline CDR1 MNHEY, CDR2 SVGAGI.

This CDR3 is CASSVAPGRSINTIYF. CDR3 DNA: TGTGCCAGCAGCGTAGCTCCAGGGAGGAGTATCAACACCATATATTTT. J is TRBJ1-3 and V is TRBV9; the D gene is possibly TRBD1 (5 bases). The CDR3 consists of 16 residues. CDR1 SGDLS and CDR2 YYNGEE come from the germline V gene. The germline V and J ends were trimmed by 0 bases and 7 bases, with 17 bases remaining between them.

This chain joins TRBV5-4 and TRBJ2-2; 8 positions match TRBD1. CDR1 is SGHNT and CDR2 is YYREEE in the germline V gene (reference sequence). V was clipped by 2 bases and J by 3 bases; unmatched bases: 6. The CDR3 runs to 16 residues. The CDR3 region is CASSLIRGPDTGELFF. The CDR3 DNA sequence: TGTGCCAGCAGCTTAATCAGGGGGCCAGACACCGGGGAGCTGTTTTTT.

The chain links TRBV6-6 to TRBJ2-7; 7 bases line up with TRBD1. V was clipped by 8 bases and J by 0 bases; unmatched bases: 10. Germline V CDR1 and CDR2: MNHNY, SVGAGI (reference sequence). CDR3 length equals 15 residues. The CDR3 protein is CASLSPGQSSYEQYF. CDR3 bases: TGTGCCAGCCTATCTCCGGGACAGAGCTCCTACGAGCAGTACTTC.

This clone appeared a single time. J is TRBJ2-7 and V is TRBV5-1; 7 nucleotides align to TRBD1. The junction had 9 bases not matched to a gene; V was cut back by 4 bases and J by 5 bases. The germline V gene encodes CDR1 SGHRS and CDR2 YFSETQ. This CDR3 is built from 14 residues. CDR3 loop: CASSPPGTANEQYF. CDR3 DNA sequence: TGCGCCAGCAGCCCCCCCGGGACAGCTAACGAGCAGTACTTC.

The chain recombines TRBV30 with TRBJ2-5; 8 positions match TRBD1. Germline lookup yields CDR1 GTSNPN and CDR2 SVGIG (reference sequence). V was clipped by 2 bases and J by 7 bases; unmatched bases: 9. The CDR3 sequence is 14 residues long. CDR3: CAWSKPPQGGTQYF. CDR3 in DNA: TGTGCCTGGAGTAAACCTCCACAGGGGGGGACCCAGTACTTC.

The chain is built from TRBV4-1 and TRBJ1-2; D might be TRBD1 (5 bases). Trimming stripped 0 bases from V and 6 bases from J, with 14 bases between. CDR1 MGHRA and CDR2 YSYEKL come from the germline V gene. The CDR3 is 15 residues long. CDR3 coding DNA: TGCGCCAGCAGCCAAGAAAGTGGAGGGGAAGATGGCTACACCTTC. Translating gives CASSQESGGEDGYTF.

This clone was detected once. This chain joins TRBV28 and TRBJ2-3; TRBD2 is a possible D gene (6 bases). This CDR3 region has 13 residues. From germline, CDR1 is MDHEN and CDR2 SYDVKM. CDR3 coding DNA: TGTGTCACCCAGGGAGGTTCTGAAGATACGCAGTATTTT. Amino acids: CVTQGGSEDTQYF. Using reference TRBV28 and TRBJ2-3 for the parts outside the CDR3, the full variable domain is DVKVTQSSRYLVKRTGEKVFLECVQDMDHENMFWYRQDPGLGLRLIYFSYDVKMKEKGDIPEGYSVSREKKERFSLILESASTNQTSMYLCVTQGGSEDTQYFGPGTRLTVL.

The chain's CDR3 is CASCRTGGPETQYF. The CDR3 nucleotides are TGTGCCAGCTGCAGGACAGGGGGCCCAGAGACCCAGTACTTC. V is TRBV2 and J is TRBJ2-5, with 11 bases that match TRBD1. The J segment lost 4 bases and the V segment lost 8 bases, leaving 6 bases of the junction unmatched. From germline, CDR1 is SNHLY and CDR2 FYNNEI. This CDR3 region has 14 residues.

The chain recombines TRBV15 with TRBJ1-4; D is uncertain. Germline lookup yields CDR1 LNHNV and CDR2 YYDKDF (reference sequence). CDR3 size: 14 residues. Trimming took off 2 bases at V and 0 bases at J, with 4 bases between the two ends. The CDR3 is CATSRITTNEKLFF. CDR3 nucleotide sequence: TGTGCCACCAGCAGAATTACAACTAATGAAAAACTGTTTTTT.

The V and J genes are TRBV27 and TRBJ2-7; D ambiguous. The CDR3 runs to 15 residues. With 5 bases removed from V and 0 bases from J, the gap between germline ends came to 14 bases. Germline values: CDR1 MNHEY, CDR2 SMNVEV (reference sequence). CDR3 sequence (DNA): TGTGCCAGCAGTCCCCTAGGAAAGGACTCCTACGAGCAGTACTTC. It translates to CASSPLGKDSYEQYF.

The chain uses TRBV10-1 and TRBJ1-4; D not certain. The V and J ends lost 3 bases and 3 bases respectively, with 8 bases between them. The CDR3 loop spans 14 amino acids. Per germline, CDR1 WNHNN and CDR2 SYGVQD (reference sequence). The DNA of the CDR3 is TGCGCCAGCAGTGACGAAGCGGCTAATGAAAAACTGTTTTTT. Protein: CASSDEAANEKLFF.

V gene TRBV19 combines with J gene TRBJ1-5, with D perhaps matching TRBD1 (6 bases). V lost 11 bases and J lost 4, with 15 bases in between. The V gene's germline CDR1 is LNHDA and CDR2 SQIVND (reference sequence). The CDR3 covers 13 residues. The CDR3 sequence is CAATGTHNQPQHF. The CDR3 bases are TGTGCCGCAACAGGGACCCATAATCAGCCCCAGCATTTT.

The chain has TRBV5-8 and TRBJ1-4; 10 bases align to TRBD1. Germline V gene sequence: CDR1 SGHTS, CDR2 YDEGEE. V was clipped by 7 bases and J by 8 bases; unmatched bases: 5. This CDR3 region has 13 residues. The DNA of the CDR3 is TGTGCCAGCTCTGACAGGGGGCTCGAAAAACTGTTTTTT. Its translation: CASSDRGLEKLFF.

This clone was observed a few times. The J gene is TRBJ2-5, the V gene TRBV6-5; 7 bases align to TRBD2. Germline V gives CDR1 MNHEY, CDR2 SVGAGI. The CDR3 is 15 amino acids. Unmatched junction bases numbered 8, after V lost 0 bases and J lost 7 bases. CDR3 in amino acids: CASSYSSMASGTQYF. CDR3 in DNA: TGTGCCAGCAGTTACTCGAGTATGGCTAGCGGGACCCAGTACTTC.

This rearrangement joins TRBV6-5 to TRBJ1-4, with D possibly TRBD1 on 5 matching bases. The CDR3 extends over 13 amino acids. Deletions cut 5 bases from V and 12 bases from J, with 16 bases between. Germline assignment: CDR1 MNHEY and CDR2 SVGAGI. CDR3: CASSTQHGGELFF. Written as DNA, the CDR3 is TGTGCCAGCAGTACCCAACACGGGGGGGAACTGTTTTTT.

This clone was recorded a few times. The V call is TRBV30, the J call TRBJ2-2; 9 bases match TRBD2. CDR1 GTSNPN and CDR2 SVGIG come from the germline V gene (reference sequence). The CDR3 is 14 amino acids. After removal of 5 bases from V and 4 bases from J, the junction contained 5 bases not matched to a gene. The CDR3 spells CAWRAGGRTGELFF. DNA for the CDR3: TGTGCCTGGCGAGCGGGAGGCCGCACCGGGGAGCTGTTTTTT.

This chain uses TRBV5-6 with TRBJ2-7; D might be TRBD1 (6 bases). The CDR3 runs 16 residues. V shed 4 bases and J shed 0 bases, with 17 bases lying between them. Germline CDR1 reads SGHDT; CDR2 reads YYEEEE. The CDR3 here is CASSQGPGPSSYEQYF. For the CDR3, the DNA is TGTGCCAGCAGCCAGGGGCCGGGCCCAAGCTCCTACGAGCAGTACTTC.

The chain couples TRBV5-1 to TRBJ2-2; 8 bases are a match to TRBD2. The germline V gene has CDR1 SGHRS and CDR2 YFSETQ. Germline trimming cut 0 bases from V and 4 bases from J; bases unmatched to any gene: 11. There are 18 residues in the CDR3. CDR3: CASSLATSGTRVTGELFF. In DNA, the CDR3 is TGCGCCAGCAGCTTGGCAACTAGCGGAACCCGAGTCACCGGGGAGCTGTTTTTT.

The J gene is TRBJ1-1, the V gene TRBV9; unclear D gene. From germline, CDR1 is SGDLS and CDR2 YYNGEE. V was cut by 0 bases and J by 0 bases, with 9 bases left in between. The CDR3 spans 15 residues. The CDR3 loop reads CASSVELFMNTEAFF. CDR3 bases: TGTGCCAGCAGCGTAGAGCTGTTCATGAACACTGAAGCTTTCTTT.

The CDR3 DNA reads TGTGCCAGCAGGCCGGAGCCCTACTCTGGAAACACCATATATTTT. The encoded protein is CASRPEPYSGNTIYF. This chain links TRBV2 with TRBJ1-3; the D is unclear. This CDR3 region has 15 residues. CDR1 and CDR2 (germline): SNHLY, FYNNEI. V lost 6 bases, J lost 0 bases, and 12 bases lay in between.

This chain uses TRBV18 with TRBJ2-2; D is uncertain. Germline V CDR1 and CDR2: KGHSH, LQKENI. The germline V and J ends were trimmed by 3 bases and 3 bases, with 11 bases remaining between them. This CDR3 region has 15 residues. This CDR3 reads CASSPSAVDTGELFF. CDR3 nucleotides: TGTGCCAGCTCACCGAGTGCGGTAGACACCGGGGAGCTGTTTTTT.

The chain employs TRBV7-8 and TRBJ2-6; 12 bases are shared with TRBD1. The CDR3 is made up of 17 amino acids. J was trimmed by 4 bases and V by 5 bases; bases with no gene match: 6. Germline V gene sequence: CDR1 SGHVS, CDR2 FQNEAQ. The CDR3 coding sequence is TGTGCCAGCAGCAGCCGGGACAGGGGGCCCGGGGCCAACGTCCTGACTTTC. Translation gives CASSSRDRGPGANVLTF.

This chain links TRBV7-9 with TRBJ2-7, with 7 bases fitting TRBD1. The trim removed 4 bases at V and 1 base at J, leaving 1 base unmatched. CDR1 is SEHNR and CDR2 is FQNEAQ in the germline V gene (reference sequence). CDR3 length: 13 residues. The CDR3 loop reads CASSSGQSYEQYF. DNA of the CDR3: TGTGCCAGCAGCTCGGGACAGTCCTACGAGCAGTACTTC.